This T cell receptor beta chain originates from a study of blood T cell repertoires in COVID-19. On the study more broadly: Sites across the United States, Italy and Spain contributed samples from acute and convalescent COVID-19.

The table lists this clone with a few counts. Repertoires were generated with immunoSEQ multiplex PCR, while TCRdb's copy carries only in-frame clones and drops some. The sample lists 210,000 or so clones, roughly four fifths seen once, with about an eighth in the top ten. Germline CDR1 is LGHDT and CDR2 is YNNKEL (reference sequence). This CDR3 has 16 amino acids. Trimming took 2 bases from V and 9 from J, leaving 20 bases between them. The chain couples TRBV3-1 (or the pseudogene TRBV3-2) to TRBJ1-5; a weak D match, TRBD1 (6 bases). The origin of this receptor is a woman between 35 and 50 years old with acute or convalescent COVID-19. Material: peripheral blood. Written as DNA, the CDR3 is TGTGCCAGCAGCCAAACGACAGGTTCTTTTCGAGGGCCCCAGCATTTT. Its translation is CASSQTTGSFRGPQHF.